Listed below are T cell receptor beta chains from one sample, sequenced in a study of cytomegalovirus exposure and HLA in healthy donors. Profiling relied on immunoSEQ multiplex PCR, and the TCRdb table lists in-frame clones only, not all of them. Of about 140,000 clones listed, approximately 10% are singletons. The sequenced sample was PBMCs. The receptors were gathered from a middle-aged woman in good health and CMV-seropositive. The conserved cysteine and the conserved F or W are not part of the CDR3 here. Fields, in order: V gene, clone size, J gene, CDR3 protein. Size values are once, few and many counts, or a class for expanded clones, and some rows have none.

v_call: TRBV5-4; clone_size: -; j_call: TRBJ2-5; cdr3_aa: ASSLGGQETQY
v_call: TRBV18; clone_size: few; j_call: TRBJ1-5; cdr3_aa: ASSPRDREQPQH
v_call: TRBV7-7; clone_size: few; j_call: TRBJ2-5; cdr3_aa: ASSSNMDGRETQY
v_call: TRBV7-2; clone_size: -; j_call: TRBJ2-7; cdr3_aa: ASSLVGGQGVHEQY
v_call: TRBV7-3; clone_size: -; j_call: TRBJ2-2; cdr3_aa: ASSTAGDIEELF
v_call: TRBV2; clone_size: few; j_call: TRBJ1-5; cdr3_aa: ASRPERGSNQPQH
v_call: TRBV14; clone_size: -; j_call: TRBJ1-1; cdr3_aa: ASSLTGGGTEAF
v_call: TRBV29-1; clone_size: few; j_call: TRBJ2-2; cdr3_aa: SVLGQGPNTGELF
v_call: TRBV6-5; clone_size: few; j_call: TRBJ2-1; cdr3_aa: ASTGGAYNEQF
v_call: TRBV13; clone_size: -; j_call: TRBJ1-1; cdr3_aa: ASSQTVNTEAF
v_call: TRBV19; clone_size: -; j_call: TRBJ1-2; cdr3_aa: ASSTPRHQYGYT
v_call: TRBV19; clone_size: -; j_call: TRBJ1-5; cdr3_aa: ASSIADRGNQPQH
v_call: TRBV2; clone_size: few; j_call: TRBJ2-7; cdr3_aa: ASRTGAVTYEQY
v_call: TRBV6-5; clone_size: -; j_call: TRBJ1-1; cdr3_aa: ASGNRVNTEAF
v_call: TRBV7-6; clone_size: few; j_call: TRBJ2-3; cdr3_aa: ASSLGLAGGGDTQY
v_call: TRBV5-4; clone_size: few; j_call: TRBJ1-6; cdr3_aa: ASSPGTGRNSPLH
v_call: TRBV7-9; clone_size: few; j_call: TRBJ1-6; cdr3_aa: ASSLQGLGSPLH
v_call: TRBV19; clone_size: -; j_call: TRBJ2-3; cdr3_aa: ASSLLRGTRTDTQY
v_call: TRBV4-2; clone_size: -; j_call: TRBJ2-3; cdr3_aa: ASSPPLGGDSDTQY
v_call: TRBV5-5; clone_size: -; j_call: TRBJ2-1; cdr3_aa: ASNPWASRGNEQF
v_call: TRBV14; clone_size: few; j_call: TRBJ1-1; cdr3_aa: ASSPKLNTEAF
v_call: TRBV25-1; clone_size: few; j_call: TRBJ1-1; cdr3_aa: ASSGPGIEDTEAF
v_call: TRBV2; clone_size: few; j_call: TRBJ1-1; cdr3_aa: ASSEQFNTEAF
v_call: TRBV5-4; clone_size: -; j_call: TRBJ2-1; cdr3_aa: ASSLTGGSSYNEQF
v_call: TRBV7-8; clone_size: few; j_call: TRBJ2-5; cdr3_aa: ASSEWERYQETQY
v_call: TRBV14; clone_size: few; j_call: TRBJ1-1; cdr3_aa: ASSQRRSPDDRGYTEAF
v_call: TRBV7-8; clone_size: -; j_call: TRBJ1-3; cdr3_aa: ASSLVGGVAGNTIY
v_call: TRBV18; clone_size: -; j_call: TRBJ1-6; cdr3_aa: ASSPGQSSYNSPLH
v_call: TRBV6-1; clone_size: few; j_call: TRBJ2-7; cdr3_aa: ASSPGQGEPYEQY
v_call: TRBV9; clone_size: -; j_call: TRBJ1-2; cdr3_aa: ASSVAVGLGGGGYT
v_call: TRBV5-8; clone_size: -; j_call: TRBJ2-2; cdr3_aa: ASSSLPGLLTGELF
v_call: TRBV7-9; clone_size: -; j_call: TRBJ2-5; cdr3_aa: ASSFTEAQTGTGGLAQY
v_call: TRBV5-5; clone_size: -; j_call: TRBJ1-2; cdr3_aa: ASSFTTGQGGYGYT
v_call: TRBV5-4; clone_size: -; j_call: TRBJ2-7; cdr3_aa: ASSLGTGAPYEQY
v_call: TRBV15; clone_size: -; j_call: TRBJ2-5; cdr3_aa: ATSRDRASGGQETQY
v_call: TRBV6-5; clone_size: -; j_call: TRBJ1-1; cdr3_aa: ASRDRSREAF
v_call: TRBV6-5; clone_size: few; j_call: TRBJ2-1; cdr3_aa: ASSSGGAYNEQF
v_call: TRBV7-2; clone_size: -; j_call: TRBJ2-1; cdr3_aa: ASSAGTANEQF
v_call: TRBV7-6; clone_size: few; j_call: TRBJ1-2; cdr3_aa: ASSPGVSDYGYT
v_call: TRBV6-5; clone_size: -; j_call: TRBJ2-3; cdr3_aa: ASSYNGLAVDTQY
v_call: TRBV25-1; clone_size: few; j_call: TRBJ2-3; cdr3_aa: ASSDYGRPTDTQY
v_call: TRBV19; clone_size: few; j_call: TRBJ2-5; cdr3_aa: ASSMLAGGQETQY